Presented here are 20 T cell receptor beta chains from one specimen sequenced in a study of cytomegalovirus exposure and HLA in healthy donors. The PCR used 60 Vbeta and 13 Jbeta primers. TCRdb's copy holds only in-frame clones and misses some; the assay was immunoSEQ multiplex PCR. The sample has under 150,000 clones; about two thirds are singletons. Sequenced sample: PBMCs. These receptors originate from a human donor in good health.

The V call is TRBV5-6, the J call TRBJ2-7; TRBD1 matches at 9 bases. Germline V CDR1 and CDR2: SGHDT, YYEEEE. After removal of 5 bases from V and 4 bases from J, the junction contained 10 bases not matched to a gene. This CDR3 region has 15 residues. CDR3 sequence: CASSFPGTGSYEQYF. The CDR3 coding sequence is TGTGCCAGCAGTTTTCCCGGGACAGGGTCTTACGAGCAGTACTTC.

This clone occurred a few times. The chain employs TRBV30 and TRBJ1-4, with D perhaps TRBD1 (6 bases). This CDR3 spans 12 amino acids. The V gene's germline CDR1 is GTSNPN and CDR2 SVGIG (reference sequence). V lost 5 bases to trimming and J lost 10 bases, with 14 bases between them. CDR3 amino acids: CAWEIAQGKLFF. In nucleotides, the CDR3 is TGTGCCTGGGAAATAGCACAGGGAAAACTGTTTTTT.

The CDR3 region is CASSIGRQGPAEAFF. In DNA form, the CDR3 reads TGTGCCAGTAGTATAGGTCGACAGGGTCCCGCTGAAGCTTTCTTT. The chain joins TRBV19 to TRBJ1-1, with 7 bases lining up with TRBD1. Germline assignment: CDR1 LNHDA and CDR2 SQIVND (reference sequence). With V trimmed by 1 base and J by 6 bases, 8 bases remained unmatched. This CDR3 region has 15 residues.

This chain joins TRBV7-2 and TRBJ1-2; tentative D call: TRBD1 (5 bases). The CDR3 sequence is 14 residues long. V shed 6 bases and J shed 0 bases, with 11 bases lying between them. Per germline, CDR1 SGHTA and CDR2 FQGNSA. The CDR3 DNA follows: TGTGCCAGCAGTCTAGGGGTTTCTAACTATGGCTACACCTTC. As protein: CASSLGVSNYGYTF.

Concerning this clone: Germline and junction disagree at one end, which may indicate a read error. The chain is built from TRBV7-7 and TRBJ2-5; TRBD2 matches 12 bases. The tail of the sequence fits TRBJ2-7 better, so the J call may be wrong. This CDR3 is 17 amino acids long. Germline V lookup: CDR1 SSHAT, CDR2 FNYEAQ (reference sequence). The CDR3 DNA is TGTGCTAGCAGCCCCAGCCCCGGACTAGCGGGGTCCTACGAGCAGTACTTC. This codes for CASSPSPGLAGSYEQYF.

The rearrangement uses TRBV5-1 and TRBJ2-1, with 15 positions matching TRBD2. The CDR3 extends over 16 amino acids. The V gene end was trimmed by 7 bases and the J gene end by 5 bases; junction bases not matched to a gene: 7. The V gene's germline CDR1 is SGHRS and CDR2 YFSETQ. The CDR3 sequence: CASRTSGRADHNEQFF. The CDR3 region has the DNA TGCGCCAGCCGGACTAGCGGGAGGGCCGATCACAATGAGCAGTTCTTC.

DNA of the CDR3: TGTGCCTGGGCTCCCGCTACCCCGGGACTTACAGGAAATGAGCAGTTCTTC. Translating it yields CAWAPATPGLTGNEQFF. The J gene is TRBJ2-1, the V gene TRBV30; the D gene is possibly TRBD2 (6 bases). The CDR3 covers 17 residues. V was clipped by 5 bases and J by 7 bases, with 27 bases between them. Germline-derived CDR1 and CDR2 are GTSNPN and SVGIG (reference sequence). The full variable domain, in which reference TRBV30 and TRBJ2-1 provide the parts outside the CDR3, is SQTIHQWPATLVQPVGSPLSLECTVEGTSNPNLYWYRQAAGRGLQLLFYSVGIGQISSEVPQNLSASRPQDRQFILSSKKLLLSDSGFYLCAWAPATPGLTGNEQFFGPGTRLTVL.

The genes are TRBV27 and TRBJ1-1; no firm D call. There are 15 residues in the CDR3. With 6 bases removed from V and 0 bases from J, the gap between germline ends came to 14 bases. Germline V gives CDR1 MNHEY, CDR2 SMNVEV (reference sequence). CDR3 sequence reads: CASSISPRVNTEAFF. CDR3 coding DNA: TGTGCCAGCAGCATCTCTCCGAGGGTGAACACTGAAGCTTTCTTT.

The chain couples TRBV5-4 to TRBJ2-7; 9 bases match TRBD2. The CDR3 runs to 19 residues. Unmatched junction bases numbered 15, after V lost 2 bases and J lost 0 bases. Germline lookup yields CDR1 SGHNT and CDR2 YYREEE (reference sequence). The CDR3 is CASSFLKGSSGSPSYEQYF. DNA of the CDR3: TGTGCCAGCAGCTTCCTTAAAGGAAGTAGCGGGAGCCCCTCCTACGAGCAGTACTTC.

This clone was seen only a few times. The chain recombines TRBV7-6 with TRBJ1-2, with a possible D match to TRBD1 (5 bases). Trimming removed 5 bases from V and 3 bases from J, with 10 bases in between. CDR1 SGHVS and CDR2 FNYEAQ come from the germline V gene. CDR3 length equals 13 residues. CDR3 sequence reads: CASSGSGHYGYTF. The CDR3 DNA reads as TGTGCCAGCAGCGGTTCAGGGCACTATGGCTACACCTTC. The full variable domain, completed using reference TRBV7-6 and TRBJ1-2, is GAGVSQSPRYKVTKRGQDVALRCDPISGHVSLYWYRQALGQGPEFLTYFNYEAQQDKSGLPNDRFSAERPEGSISTLTIQRTEQRDSAMYRCASSGSGHYGYTFGSGTRLTVV.

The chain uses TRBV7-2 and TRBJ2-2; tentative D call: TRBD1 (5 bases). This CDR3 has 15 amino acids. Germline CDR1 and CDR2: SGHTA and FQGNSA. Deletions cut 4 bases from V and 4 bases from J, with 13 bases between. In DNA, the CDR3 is TGTGCCAGCAGCTCAGGAGACAGAGCCACCGGGGAGCTGTTTTTT. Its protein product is CASSSGDRATGELFF.

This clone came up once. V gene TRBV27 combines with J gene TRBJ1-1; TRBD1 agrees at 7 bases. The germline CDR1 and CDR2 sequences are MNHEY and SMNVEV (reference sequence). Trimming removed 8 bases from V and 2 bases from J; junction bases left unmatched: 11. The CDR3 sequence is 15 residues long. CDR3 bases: TGTGCCAGCGCCTTAGCCGGGACAGTAAACACTGAAGCTTTCTTT. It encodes CASALAGTVNTEAFF.

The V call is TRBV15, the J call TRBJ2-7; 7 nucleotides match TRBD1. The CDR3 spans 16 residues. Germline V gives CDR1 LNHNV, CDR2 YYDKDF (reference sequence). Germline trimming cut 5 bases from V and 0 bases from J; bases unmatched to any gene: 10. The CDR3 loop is CATSGTGTASSYEQYF. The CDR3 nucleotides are TGTGCCACCAGCGGAACTGGGACAGCTAGCTCCTACGAGCAGTACTTC.

CDR3 bases: TGTGCCAGCAGCCAGTGGGCCAGAGAGCAGTACTTC. This gives the protein CASSQWAREQYF. V usage is TRBV7-2 and J usage is TRBJ2-7; no clear D gene. Germline values: CDR1 SGHTA, CDR2 FQGNSA. The CDR3 length is 12 residues. The V gene lost 5 bases and the J gene lost 7 bases, with 12 bases spanning the gap. The full variable domain, rest sourced from reference TRBV7-2 and TRBJ2-7, is GAGVSQSPSNKVTEKGKDVELRCDPISGHTALYWYRQSLGQGLEFLIYFQGNSAPDKSGLPSDRFSAERTGGSVSTLTIQRTQQEDSAVYLCASSQWAREQYFGPGTRLTVT.

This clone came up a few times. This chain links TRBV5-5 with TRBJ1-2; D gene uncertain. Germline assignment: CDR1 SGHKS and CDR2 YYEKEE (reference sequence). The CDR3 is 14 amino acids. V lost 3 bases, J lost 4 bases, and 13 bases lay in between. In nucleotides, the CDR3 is TGTGCCAGCAGCTCCAAATCCAATTCCTATGGCTACACCTTC. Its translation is CASSSKSNSYGYTF.

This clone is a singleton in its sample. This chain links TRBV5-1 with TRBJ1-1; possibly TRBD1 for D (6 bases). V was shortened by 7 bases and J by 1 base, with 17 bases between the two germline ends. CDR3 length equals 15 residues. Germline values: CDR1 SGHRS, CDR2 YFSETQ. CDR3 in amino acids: CASDPAGGSNTEAFF. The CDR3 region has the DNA TGCGCCAGCGACCCCGCGGGGGGCTCGAACACTGAAGCTTTCTTT.

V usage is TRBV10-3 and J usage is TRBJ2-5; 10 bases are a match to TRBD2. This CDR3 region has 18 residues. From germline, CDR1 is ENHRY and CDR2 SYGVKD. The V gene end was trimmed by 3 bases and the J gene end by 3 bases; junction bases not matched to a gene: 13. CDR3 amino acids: CAISDLPSGGIIKETQYF. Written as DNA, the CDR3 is TGTGCCATCAGTGATTTGCCTAGCGGGGGAATAATAAAAGAGACCCAGTACTTC.

CDR3 region: CASSLGGGPYEQYF. DNA of the CDR3: TGTGCCAGCAGCTTGGGAGGGGGCCCCTACGAGCAGTACTTC. The chain couples TRBV5-4 to TRBJ2-7; 7 positions agree with TRBD1. V dropped 0 bases and J dropped 2; count of bases not matched to a gene: 2. The length of the CDR3 is 14 residues. CDR1 and CDR2 (germline): SGHNT, YYREEE (reference sequence).

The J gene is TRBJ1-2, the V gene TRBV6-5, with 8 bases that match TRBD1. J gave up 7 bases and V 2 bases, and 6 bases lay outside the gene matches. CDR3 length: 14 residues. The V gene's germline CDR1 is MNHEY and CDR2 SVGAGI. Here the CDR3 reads CASSYRTGYRGYTF. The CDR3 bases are TGTGCCAGCAGTTACCGGACAGGGTACCGTGGCTACACCTTC.

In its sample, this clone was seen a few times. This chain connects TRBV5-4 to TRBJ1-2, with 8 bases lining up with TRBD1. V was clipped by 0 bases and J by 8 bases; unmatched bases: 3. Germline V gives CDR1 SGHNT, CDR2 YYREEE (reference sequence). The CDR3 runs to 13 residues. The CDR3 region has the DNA TGTGCCAGCAGCTTGGCCAGGGGGCAAGGCTACACCTTC. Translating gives CASSLARGQGYTF.